This T cell receptor (beta chain) is from a study of T cell repertoires in cytomegalovirus infection. TCRdb passed the reads through MiXCR, listing each CDR3 protein once. The data contain some 450,000 distinct CDR3 sequences, 31% of them singletons. There are 17 residues in the CDR3. Losses at the gene ends were 4 bases for V and 5 bases for J; bases not matched to a gene: 9. Germline CDR1 SEHNR, CDR2 FQNEAQ (reference sequence). This clonotype was detected many times. What was sequenced was PBMCs. The rearrangement joins TRBV7-9 to TRBJ2-1, with 12 bases aligning to TRBD2. This clonotype was obtained from a human donor in good health (CMV status not recorded). Some clones in this sample may be carry-over from other donors' samples. This CDR3 reads CASSSPVRLAGDNEQFF. CDR3 DNA sequence: TGTGCCAGCAGCTCGCCCGTCAGACTAGCGGGGGACAATGAGCAGTTCTTC.